The TCR beta chain under discussion was sequenced for a study of blood T cell repertoires in COVID-19. Study at large: Researchers got acute and convalescent COVID-19 samples from the United States, Italy and Spain. Sources were T cells, B-cell-depleted T cells, or PBMCs; the material itself was cDNA or gDNA.

Recruits, aged roughly 18 to 90 years, lived in 24 US areas. Donors in Cohort 3 who had recovered were those with two negative PCRs, healthcare professional clearance, or resolution of their symptoms. Sequencing used immunoSEQ multiplex PCR; TCRdb keeps in-frame clones, though not all of them. Of 180,000 or so clones listed, approximately 80% are singletons. Trimming removed 8 bases from V and 14 bases from J, with 25 bases in between. The CDR3 is 14 amino acids. Germline CDR1 and CDR2: SGHTA and FQGNSA. The rearrangement links TRBV7-2 to TRBJ2-1, with D perhaps TRBD1 (5 bases). This receptor was identified in a man between 50 and 59 years old who had recovered from COVID-19. Sequencing was done on a sample of PBMCs or T cells enriched from blood (not recorded which). The CDR3 region has the DNA TGTGCCAGCGGGGCCGGCGGTCAGGGCGATGGGGAGTTCTTC. As protein: CASGAGGQGDGEFF.